This T cell receptor beta chain is drawn from a study of Ad26.COV2.S vaccination and SARS-CoV-2 variants. Overall study context: Donor got 5x10^10 or 1x10^11 viral particles of Ad26.COV2.S.

Study results and limitations: Analyses that measured TCR breadth and depth may have underestimated total T cell responses.

Here immunoSEQ multiplex PCR was the method, and the copy in TCRdb shows in-frame clones only, minus some. The data show about 350,000 clones, around 88% seen once. Germline V gene sequence: CDR1 SNHLY, CDR2 FYNNEI. V lost 6 bases and J lost 0, with 11 bases in between. The CDR3 is 15 residues long. Noted treatment: 19 received Ad26.COV2.S at low or high dose, single or two shots; about 5 received placebo; per-sample allocation not given. Sampling was done on day 63 after the first vaccine or placebo injection. Concerning this clone itself: The target antigen is unknown.

The chain is built from TRBV2 and TRBJ2-2, with D perhaps TRBD1 (7 bases). The sequence was obtained from a person between 18 and 65 years old who received the Ad26.COV2.S COVID-19 vaccine or a placebo. The sample consisted of peripheral blood, taken in a trial of Ad26.COV2.S vaccine versus placebo. DNA of the CDR3: TGTGCCAGCAGGCGGGACAGCACGAACACCGGGGAGCTGTTTTTT. It specifies CASRRDSTNTGELFF.